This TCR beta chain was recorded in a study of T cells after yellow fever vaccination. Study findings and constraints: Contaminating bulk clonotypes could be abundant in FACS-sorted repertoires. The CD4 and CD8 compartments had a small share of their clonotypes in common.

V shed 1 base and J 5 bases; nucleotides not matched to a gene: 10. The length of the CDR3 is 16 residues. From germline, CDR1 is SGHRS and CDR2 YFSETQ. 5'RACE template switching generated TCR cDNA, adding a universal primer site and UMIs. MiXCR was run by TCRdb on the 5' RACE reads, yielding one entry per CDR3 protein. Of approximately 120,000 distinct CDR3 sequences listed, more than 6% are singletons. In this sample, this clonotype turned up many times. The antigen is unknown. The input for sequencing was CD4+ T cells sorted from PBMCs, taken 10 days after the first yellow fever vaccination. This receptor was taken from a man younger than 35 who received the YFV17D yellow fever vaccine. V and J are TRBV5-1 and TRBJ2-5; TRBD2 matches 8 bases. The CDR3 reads CASSLFPAGAGETQYF. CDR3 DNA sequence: TGCGCCAGCAGCTTGTTTCCAGCGGGGGCCGGGGAGACCCAGTACTTC.